The clone carrying this TCR beta chain was observed a handful of times. As handled by the study authors: How many nucleated cells were present was estimated from reference gene primer amplification. Only in-frame clones appear in the TCRdb table, and some are missing; sequencing was by immunoSEQ multiplex PCR. V and J calls and clone size follow that table, whereas D and trimming were derived from the DNA. The data show around 250,000 clones, about four fifths seen once. This record belongs to a study of blood T cell repertoires in COVID-19. Recruitment covered roughly 22 US areas and drew participants whose ages spanned about 18 to 89 years. Cohort assignment relied on participant-reported clinical history. Germline assignment: CDR1 SGHTA and CDR2 FQGNSA. The CDR3 totals 15 residues. The V segment lost 2 bases and the J segment 6 bases; nucleotides outside the gene matches: 10.

Sequenced material: PBMCs or T cells enriched from blood (not recorded which). The J gene is TRBJ2-7, the V gene TRBV7-2; 7 nucleotides agree with TRBD2. This receptor was identified in a man aged 35-49 years who had been exposed to COVID-19. The CDR3 DNA reads TGTGCCAGCAGCTTAACAAGCGGGGTCCGGAGCGAGCAGTACTTC. It encodes CASSLTSGVRSEQYF. The variable domain in full, with the rest retrieved from reference TRBV7-2 and TRBJ2-7, is GAGVSQSPSNKVTEKGKDVELRCDPISGHTALYWYRQSLGQGLEFLIYFQGNSAPDKSGLPSDRFSAERTGGSVSTLTIQRTQQEDSAVYLCASSLTSGVRSEQYFGPGTRLTVT.